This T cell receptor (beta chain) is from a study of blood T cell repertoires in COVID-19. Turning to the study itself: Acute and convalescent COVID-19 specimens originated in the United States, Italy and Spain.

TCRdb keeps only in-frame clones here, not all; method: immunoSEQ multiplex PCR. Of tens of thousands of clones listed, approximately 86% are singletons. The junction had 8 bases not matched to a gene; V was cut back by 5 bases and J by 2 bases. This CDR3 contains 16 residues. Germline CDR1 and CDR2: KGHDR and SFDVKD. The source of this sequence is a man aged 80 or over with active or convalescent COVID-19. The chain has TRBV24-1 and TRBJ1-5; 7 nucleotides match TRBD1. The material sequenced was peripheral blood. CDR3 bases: TGTGCCACCAGTGCTCCAGGGGGTACGGGCAATCAGCCCCAGCATTTT. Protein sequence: CATSAPGGTGNQPQHF.